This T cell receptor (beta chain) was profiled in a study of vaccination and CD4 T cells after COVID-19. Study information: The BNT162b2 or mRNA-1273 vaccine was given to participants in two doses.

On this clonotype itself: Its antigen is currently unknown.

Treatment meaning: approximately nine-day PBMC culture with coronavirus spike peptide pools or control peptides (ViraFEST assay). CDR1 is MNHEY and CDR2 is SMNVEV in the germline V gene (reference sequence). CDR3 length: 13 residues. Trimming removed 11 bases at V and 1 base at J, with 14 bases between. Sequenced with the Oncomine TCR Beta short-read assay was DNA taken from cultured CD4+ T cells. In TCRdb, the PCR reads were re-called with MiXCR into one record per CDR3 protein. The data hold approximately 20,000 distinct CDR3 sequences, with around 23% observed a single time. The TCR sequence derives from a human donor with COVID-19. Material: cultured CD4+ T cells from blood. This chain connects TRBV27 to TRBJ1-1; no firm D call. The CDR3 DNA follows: TGTGCCTCAACGAACAACAAGAACACTGAAGCTTTCTTT. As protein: CASTNNKNTEAFF.